This T cell receptor beta chain was found in a study of cytomegalovirus exposure and HLA in healthy donors. Trimming removed 3 bases from V and 7 bases from J, with 6 bases in between. This CDR3 has 11 amino acids. The V gene's germline CDR1 is KGHSH and CDR2 LQKENI. General study results and limits: It was in a later analysis that TCR association rates were seen to vary by HLA locus, highest for DRB1 and lowest for HLA-C.

It was with 60 Vbeta and 13 Jbeta primers that the PCR ran. Profiled with immunoSEQ multiplex PCR; TCRdb holds only in-frame clones, not every one. The table includes approximately 100,000 clones, around 80% detected once. Nominally healthy donors provided the samples, though records likely missed some immune exposures. About this clone itself: Its antigen is not identified.

V gene TRBV18 combines with J gene TRBJ1-1, with D hard to call. Sequencing was carried out using PBMCs. This TCR was sampled from a woman under 30 in good health and CMV-seronegative. DNA of the CDR3: TGTGCCAGCTCACCGCAGCGTGAAGCTTTCTTT. Translating it yields CASSPQREAFF.